Below are 5 T cell receptor beta chains sequenced from a single sample in a study of T cell changes during pregnancy in multiple sclerosis. Libraries were prepared by immunoSEQ multiplex PCR; TCRdb keeps only in-frame clonotypes and omits some of them. The sample shows more than 30,000 clones, 70% to 90% of them seen only once. The source was CD8+ T cells from peripheral blood mononuclear cells, collected in the second trimester of pregnancy. These receptor sequences come from a female donor with multiple sclerosis, enrolled in a pregnancy study.

This chain connects TRBV6-4 to TRBJ2-3, with 7 bases matching TRBD2. V gave up 3 bases and J gave up 6 bases; unmatched junction bases: 6. Per the germline V gene, CDR1 is MRHNA and CDR2 is SNTAGT. This CDR3 has 14 residues. The CDR3 here is CASSEAGEDDTQYF. CDR3 bases: TGTGCCAGCAGTGAGGCGGGAGAAGACGATACGCAGTATTTT.

The chain joins TRBV4-1 to TRBJ1-1; D uncertain. This CDR3 has 15 residues. CDR1 is MGHRA, CDR2 YSYEKL, per germline. Trimming left V 4 bases short and J 4 bases short, with 16 bases between. The CDR3 here is CASSLGREGSTEAFF. The CDR3 DNA is TGCGCCAGCAGCCTAGGGAGGGAAGGGAGCACTGAAGCTTTCTTT.

The chain joins TRBV5-4 to TRBJ2-7, with D unresolved. The V gene's germline CDR1 is SGHNT and CDR2 YYREEE (reference sequence). CDR3 length: 13 amino acids. Between the trimmed V and J ends, which lost 1 base and 0 bases, there was a span of 5 bases. CDR3 sequence: CASSLYFSYEQYF. The CDR3, as DNA: TGTGCCAGCAGCTTGTACTTCTCCTACGAGCAGTACTTC.

The rearrangement joins TRBV30 to TRBJ2-5; tentative D call: TRBD1 (6 bases). Judging by the DNA end, TRBJ2-7 fits better; the J call may be wrong. Germline V gene sequence: CDR1 GTSNPN, CDR2 SVGIG (reference sequence). The length of the CDR3 is 14 residues. The CDR3 sequence is CAWSPRLRGYEQYF. CDR3 nucleotides: TGTGCCTGGAGTCCTAGGCTCAGGGGCTACGAGCAGTACTTC.

V gene TRBV7-3 combines with J gene TRBJ2-1; D perhaps matches TRBD1 (6 bases). The CDR3 runs 13 residues. CDR1 and CDR2 from the germline V gene are SGHTA and FQGTGA. V was shortened by 5 bases and J by 6 bases, with 11 bases between the two germline ends. CDR3 sequence (DNA): TGTGCCAGCAGCGTCCTAGGGGGCAATGAGCAGTTCTTC. Translated, it gives CASSVLGGNEQFF.